This TCR beta chain was identified in a study of blood T cells in healthy people across ages (dated by TCRdb to the mid-2010s). For the wider study: In model experiments, template switching captured roughly one uniquely barcoded TCR beta cDNA molecule for every two T cells. To track age-related changes in TCR beta repertoire diversity, the study relied on deep sequencing normalized with unique cDNA molecular identifiers. Donors were grouped into four age groups: young (average approximately 15 years), middle-aged (around 39), aged (around 60) and long-lived (about 89). To avoid experimental bias, donors of different ages were distributed randomly across sequencing lanes. The study analyzed two additional independent replicas of 1 million unique cDNA reads from the same blood draw for two donors, one aged 18 to 30 and one aged 80 or older.

The method behind the library was 5' RACE. A second PCR of about 6 to 11 cycles was run with a J-beta primer mix and a sample-barcoded 5' primer. A template-switch 5' adaptor carrying 12 random nucleotides introduced a unique molecular identifier onto each TCR beta cDNA molecule. Each sample yielded at least 2.5 million CDR3-containing paired-end reads. First-strand cDNA synthesis was performed from all RNA using the Mint cDNA synthesis kit, with priming by a TRBC-specific oligonucleotide. After uracil-DNA glycosylase treatment, a first 18-cycle PCR used universal primers M1SS and BC2_uni_R on all cDNA. The authors processed their data as follows. For normalization, 1 million high-quality reads were randomly selected from each sample, with every read carrying a distinct molecular identifier. Instead of being binned into consensus sequences, reads that shared molecular identifiers were thrown out. MiTCR, set to a Q25 quality threshold and the strictest error-elimination algorithm, was used for CDR3 identification, clonotype clustering and error correction. A nonparametric unseen species model with Euler transformation was used to estimate a lower bound on total TCR beta diversity. The public reads were run again by TCRdb, first through fastp at Q25 and then through MiXCR, and only productive beta chains were kept. Rows with one shared CDR3 protein collapse into an entry with the most common genes and DNA. TCRdb assigned the V and J calls; the authors' analysis was not used. The sample table lists 1.5 million to 2 million distinct CDR3 sequences, about 39% of them with a count of one. Jointly, the top ten make up around 23% of the sample.

Findings and caveats that apply to the study as a whole: There was a strong correlation between observed TCR beta diversity and the percentage of naive T cells measured by flow cytometry. The CMV infection status of donors was not known, potentially confounding age-related changes in expanded clonotypes. Compared with the aged group, the long-lived group had more naive CD4+ T cells, fewer expanded clones and increased TCR diversity, a pattern suggesting age selection. Because profiling used bulk unsorted PBMCs, naive and antigen-experienced compartments could not be compared conclusively. As age increased, observed TCR beta diversity per million T cells dropped in a roughly linear way, and a significant reduction was already evident by age 40. Estimates of total diversity based on one million sequenced T cells were considered lower bounds and underestimates.

The cysteine opens and the phenylalanine closes a CDR3 of 17 amino acids. The DNA shown is the 51-base CDR3, in frame from base 1. As encoded in the germline V gene (reference sequence), CDR1 is MNHEY while CDR2 is SMNVEV. The donors were roughly 39 Caucasian individuals from Russia, aged 6 to 90 years, who were systemically healthy. About 10 milliliters of peripheral blood were collected from each donor into EDTA-treated Vacutainer tubes. PBMCs were isolated by Ficoll-Paque density-gradient centrifugation, with at least 7 million obtained per sample. Trizol reagent was used to extract total RNA from PBMCs, with at least 5 micrograms per sample. Naive CD45RAhigh/CD27high T cell percentages were measured by flow cytometry on a PBMC aliquot from every donor. With respect to this clonotype: The antigen it recognizes is unknown. An end of the junction does not agree with germline; a read error may underlie this.

The sequencing input was blood. The chain is assembled from TRBV27 and TRBJ2-3; tentative D gene TRBD1, with 6 bases matching. The receptor was derived from a human donor in good health. Read as DNA, the sequence is TGTACCAGCAGTCCCAAAGTCAGGGGATCGCGAGGAGATACGCAGTATTTT. Its protein is CTSSPKVRGSRGDTQYF.